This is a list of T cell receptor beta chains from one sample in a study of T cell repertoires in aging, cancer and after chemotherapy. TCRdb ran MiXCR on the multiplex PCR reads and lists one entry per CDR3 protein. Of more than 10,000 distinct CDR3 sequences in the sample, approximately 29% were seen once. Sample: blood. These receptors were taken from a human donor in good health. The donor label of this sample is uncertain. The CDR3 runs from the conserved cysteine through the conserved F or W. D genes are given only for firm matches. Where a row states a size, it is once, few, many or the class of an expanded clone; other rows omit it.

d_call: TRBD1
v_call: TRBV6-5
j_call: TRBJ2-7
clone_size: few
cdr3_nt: TGTGCCAGCAGGGAGACACAGGGGGATAAGCAGTACTTC
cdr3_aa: CASRETQGDKQYF

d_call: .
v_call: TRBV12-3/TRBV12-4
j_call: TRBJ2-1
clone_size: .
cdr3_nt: TGTGCCAGCAGTTCGGGGCCGCCTTTTGTGCAGTTCTTC
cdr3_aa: CASSSGPPFVQFF

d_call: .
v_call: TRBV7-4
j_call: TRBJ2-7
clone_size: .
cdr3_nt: TGTGCCAGCAGCTTAGGGTCAGGGGTATCCTACGAGCAGTACTTC
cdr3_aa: CASSLGSGVSYEQYF

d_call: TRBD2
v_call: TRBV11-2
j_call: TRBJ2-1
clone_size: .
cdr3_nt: TGTGCCAGCAGCTTCAGCGGGAGCTCCTACAATGAGCAGTTCTTC
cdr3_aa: CASSFSGSSYNEQFF

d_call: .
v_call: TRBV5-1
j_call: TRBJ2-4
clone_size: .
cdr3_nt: TGCGCCAGCACCCGAGAGGGGATGGGGAACATTCAGTACTTC
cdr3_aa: CASTREGMGNIQYF

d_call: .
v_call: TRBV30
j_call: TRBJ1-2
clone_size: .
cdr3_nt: TGTGCCTGGAGTGTAGTAGGTGGCTACACCTTC
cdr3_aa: CAWSVVGGYTF

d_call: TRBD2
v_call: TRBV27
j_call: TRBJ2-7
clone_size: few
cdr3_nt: TGTGCCAGCAGTGGAGCGGGAGGTGGGTACGAGCAGTACTTC
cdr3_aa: CASSGAGGGYEQYF

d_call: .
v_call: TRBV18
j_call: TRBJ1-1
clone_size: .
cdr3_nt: TGTGCCAGCTCAACGGGGATGAACAACGAAGCTTTCTTT
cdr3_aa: CASSTGMNNEAFF

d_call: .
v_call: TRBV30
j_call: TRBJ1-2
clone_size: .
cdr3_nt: TGTGCCTGGAATGGGGGCTACACCTTC
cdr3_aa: CAWNGGYTF

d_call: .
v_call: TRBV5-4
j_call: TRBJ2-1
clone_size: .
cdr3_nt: TGTGCCAGCAGAGGGACACCGAGCTCCTACAATGAGCAGTTCTTC
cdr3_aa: CASRGTPSSYNEQFF

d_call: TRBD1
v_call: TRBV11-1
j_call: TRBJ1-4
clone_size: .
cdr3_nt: TGTGCCAGCAGCTTCGGACAGGGTTTTGAAAAACTGTTTTTT
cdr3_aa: CASSFGQGFEKLFF

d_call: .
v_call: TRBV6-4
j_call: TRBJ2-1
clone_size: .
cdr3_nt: TGTGCCAGCAGTGCCTTATTCAGGGATCGAGAAAATGAGCAGTTCTTC
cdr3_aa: CASSALFRDRENEQFF

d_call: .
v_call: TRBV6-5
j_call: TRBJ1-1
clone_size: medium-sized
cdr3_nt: TGTGCCAGCAGTTACTCGGGCAGGAGGTACACTGAAGCTTTCTTT
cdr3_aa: CASSYSGRRYTEAFF

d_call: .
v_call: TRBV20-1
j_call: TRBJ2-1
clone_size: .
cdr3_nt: TGCAGTGCTAATGAGCGAGAGAATGAGCAGTTCTTC
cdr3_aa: CSANERENEQFF

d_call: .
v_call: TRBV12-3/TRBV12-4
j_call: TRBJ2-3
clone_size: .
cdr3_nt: TGTGCCAGCAGATCTAGTGGCAGTTTAGGCACAGATAAGCAGTATTTT
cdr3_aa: CASRSSGSLGTDKQYF

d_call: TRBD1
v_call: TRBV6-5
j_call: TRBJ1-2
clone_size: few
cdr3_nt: TGTGCCAGCAGTTACTCGGGGACAGGTCCTAACTATGGCTACACCTTC
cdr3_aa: CASSYSGTGPNYGYTF

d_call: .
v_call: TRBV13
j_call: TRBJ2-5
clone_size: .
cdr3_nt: TGTGCCAGCAGCTTCCGAGGAGACAGATTGGAGACCCAGTACTTC
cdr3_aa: CASSFRGDRLETQYF

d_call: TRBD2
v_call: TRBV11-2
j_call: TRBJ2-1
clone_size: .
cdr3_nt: TGTGCCAGCAGCTTAGCGGGAGGGTCCTACAATGAGCAGTTCTTC
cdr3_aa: CASSLAGGSYNEQFF

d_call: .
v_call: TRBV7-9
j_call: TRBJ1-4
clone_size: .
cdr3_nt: TGTGCCAGCAGCTTAGTAGATGAAAAACTGTTTTTT
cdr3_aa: CASSLVDEKLFF

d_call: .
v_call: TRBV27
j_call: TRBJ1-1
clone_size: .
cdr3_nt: TGTGCCAGCAGTTTACGACAGAACACTGAAGCTTTCTTT
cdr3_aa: CASSLRQNTEAFF

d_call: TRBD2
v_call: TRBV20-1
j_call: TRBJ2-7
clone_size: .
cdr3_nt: TGCAGTGCTCTTAATAGCGGGAGGAGGTACGAGCAGTACTTC
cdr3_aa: CSALNSGRRYEQYF

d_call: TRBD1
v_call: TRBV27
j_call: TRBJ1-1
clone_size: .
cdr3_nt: TGTGCCAGCAGGGGGACAGGGTTTACCCCTGAAGCTTTCTTT
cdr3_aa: CASRGTGFTPEAFF

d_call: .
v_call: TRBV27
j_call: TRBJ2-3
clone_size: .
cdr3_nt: TGTGCCAGCAGAATCCGGACCTGGATGGGAGATACGCAGTATTTT
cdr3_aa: CASRIRTWMGDTQYF

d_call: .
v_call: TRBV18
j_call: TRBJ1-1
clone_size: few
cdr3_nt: TGTGCCAGCTCACTAACACAAAACACTGAAGCTTTCTTT
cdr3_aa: CASSLTQNTEAFF

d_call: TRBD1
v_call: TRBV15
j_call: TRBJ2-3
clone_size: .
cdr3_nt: TGTGCCACCAGCAGGAGGACAGGGGAAATCATAGATACGCAGTATTTT
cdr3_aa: CATSRRTGEIIDTQYF

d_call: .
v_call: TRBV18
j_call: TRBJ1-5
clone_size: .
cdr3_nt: TGTGCCAGCTCACCAAACAACAGTCCTCAGCCCCAGCATTTT
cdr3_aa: CASSPNNSPQPQHF

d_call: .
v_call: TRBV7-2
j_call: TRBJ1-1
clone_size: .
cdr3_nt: TGTGCCAGCAGCTTAAACCCATTCCCCATGAACACTGAAGCTTTCTTT
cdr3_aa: CASSLNPFPMNTEAFF

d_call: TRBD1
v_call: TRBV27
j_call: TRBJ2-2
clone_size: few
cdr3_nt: TGTGCCAGCAGTACTACAGGGGCCAACACCGGGGAGCTGTTTTTT
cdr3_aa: CASSTTGANTGELFF

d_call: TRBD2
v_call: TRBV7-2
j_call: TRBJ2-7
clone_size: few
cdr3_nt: TGTGCCAGCAGCACCACTATTAGCGGGAGGGCCTACGAGCAGTACTTC
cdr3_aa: CASSTTISGRAYEQYF